The 17 T cell receptor beta chains reported below all come from one sample, sequenced in a study of OX40 agonist ivuxolimab in advanced cancers. Some clones are missing from TCRdb's copy, which holds only in-frame ones; the method was immunoSEQ multiplex PCR. The table records 98,000 or so clones, roughly nine tenths of them present only once. This sample comprised CD4+ or CD8+ T cells sorted from blood, obtained in a trial of the OX40 agonist ivuxolimab. The receptors here all came from an adult with an advanced solid tumor such as melanoma, head and neck, liver or kidney cancer.

V and J are TRBV20-1 and TRBJ2-4; D is unclear. Trimming took 4 bases from V and 8 from J, leaving 6 bases between them. Germline CDR1 is DFQATT and CDR2 is SNEGSKA (reference sequence). This CDR3 is built from 10 residues. The CDR3 DNA reads TGCAGTGCTAAGGACGACATTCAGTACTTC. This encodes CSAKDDIQYF.

Notes on this clone: At the DNA level, this CDR3 is encoded by other sequences in the same sample as well. The chain combines TRBV5-6 with TRBJ2-1; D possibly uses TRBD1 or TRBD2 (6 bases each). This CDR3 comprises 15 residues. CDR1 is SGHDT and CDR2 is YYEEEE in the germline V gene. V was clipped by 4 bases and J by 0 bases, with 11 bases between them. The CDR3 region has the DNA TGTGCCAGCAGCCTAGGAGGGGGCTCCTACAATGAGCAGTTCTTC. Residues: CASSLGGGSYNEQFF.

The chain recombines TRBV7-3 with TRBJ2-7; 12 bases map to TRBD2. CDR1 is SGHTA and CDR2 is FQGTGA in the germline V gene. CDR3 length equals 15 residues. V dropped 5 bases and J dropped 6; count of bases not matched to a gene: 8. The CDR3 DNA sequence: TGTGCCAGCAGCCCGACTAGCGGGAGTCGTGGCGAGCAGTACTTC. Its protein product is CASSPTSGSRGEQYF. The complete variable domain, with remaining parts taken from reference TRBV7-3 and TRBJ2-7, reads GAGVSQTPSNKVTEKGKYVELRCDPISGHTALYWYRQSLGQGPEFLIYFQGTGAADDSGLPNDRFFAVRPEGSVSTLKIQRTERGDSAVYLCASSPTSGSRGEQYFGPGTRLTVT.

The chain carries TRBV7-9 and TRBJ2-5; the D is unclear. V lost 4 bases and J lost 4, with 10 bases in between. Germline loops: CDR1 SEHNR, CDR2 FQNEAQ (reference sequence). The CDR3 runs 13 residues. CDR3: CASSSQRGETQYF. CDR3 bases: TGTGCCAGCAGCTCCCAGAGAGGAGAGACCCAGTACTTC.

The chain has TRBV30 and TRBJ1-3; unclear D gene. Trimming shortened V by 0 bases and J by 1 base, and 10 bases separated the two germline ends. CDR3 length equals 15 residues. Germline V gene lookup returns CDR1 GTSNPN and CDR2 SVGIG (reference sequence). The CDR3 spells CAWSVQSRSGNTIYF. Written as DNA, the CDR3 is TGTGCCTGGAGTGTACAGTCCAGGTCTGGAAACACCATATATTTT.

This clone was recorded once. J is TRBJ1-4 and V is TRBV18, with 8 nucleotides matching TRBD1. The germline gives CDR1 KGHSH, CDR2 LQKENI. V shed 2 bases and J 3 bases; nucleotides not matched to a gene: 2. There are 15 residues in the CDR3. CDR3 nucleotides: TGTGCCAGCTCACCAAGACAGGGGTCTAATGAAAAACTGTTTTTT. It encodes CASSPRQGSNEKLFF.

V and J are TRBV6-1 and TRBJ2-5, with D hard to call. V shed 0 bases and J shed 7 bases, with 9 bases lying between them. CDR3 length: 13 residues. The V gene's germline CDR1 is MNHNS and CDR2 SASEGT. CDR3 amino acids: CASSEAPIGTQYF. CDR3 coding DNA: TGTGCCAGCAGTGAAGCGCCGATCGGGACCCAGTACTTC.

The chain has TRBV18 and TRBJ1-5, with no clear D. CDR1 is KGHSH, CDR2 LQKENI, per germline. V was pared by 4 bases and J by 4 bases, with 11 bases between. The CDR3 runs to 14 residues. CDR3 sequence: CASSLTAANQPQHF. In nucleotides, the CDR3 is TGTGCCAGCTCACTCACGGCAGCTAATCAGCCCCAGCATTTT.

The chain carries TRBV27 and TRBJ1-4; TRBD1 matches at 7 bases. The junction had 16 bases not matched to a gene; V was cut back by 6 bases and J by 0 bases. The CDR3 runs to 19 residues. The germline V gene has CDR1 MNHEY and CDR2 SMNVEV (reference sequence). CDR3 coding DNA: TGTGCCAGCAGCCCGGGGACAGCGGAATTCCTATCAACTAATGAAAAACTGTTTTTT. It specifies CASSPGTAEFLSTNEKLFF.

This chain links TRBV6-1 with TRBJ2-2; no clear D gene. The CDR3 has 14 amino acids. Deletions cut 6 bases from V and 2 bases from J, with 10 bases between. Germline-derived CDR1 and CDR2 are MNHNS and SASEGT. The CDR3 nucleotides are TGTGCCAGCAGGGGCGAAACAAACACCGGGGAGCTGTTTTTT. Translating gives CASRGETNTGELFF.

A single count supports this clone. The chain carries TRBV5-1 and TRBJ2-7; D is possibly TRBD1 or TRBD2 (5 bases each). Germline V gene data show CDR1 as SGHRS and CDR2 as YFSETQ. Trimming removed 3 bases at V and 2 bases at J, with 6 bases between. The CDR3 is made up of 12 amino acids. The CDR3 nucleotides are TGCGCCAGCAGCTGGGGGACCTACGAGCAGTACTTC. Its translation is CASSWGTYEQYF.

The rearrangement links TRBV27 to TRBJ2-2; D is uncertain. Looked up from germline, CDR1 is MNHEY and CDR2 is SMNVEV (reference sequence). CDR3 length equals 11 residues. V gave up 2 bases and J gave up 6 bases, with 1 base separating them. CDR3 sequence reads: CASSLAGELFF. In nucleotides, the CDR3 is TGTGCCAGCAGTTTAGCCGGGGAGCTGTTTTTT.

The chain combines TRBV5-1 with TRBJ1-1; 10 nucleotides match TRBD1. Per the germline V gene, CDR1 is SGHRS and CDR2 is YFSETQ. The CDR3 runs 16 residues. The junction had 3 bases not matched to a gene; V was cut back by 0 bases and J by 1 base. Here the CDR3 DNA reads TGCGCCAGCAGCTTGGCCGGGACAGGGGCGAACACTGAAGCTTTCTTT. This gives the protein CASSLAGTGANTEAFF. Complete variable domain (other parts from reference TRBV5-1 and TRBJ1-1): KAGVTQTPRYLIKTRGQQVTLSCSPISGHRSVSWYQQTPGQGLQFLFEYFSETQRNKGNFPGRFSGRQFSNSRSEMNVSTLELGDSALYLCASSLAGTGANTEAFFGQGTRLTVV.

The rearrangement joins TRBV19 to TRBJ2-7; TRBD1 aligns across 10 bases. V shed 5 bases, J shed 2 bases, and the junction held 15 bases outside the gene matches. Germline loops: CDR1 LNHDA, CDR2 SQIVND (reference sequence). This CDR3 comprises 18 residues. The CDR3 loop is CASSAARPGQGVPYEQYF. The CDR3 DNA reads as TGTGCCAGTAGTGCCGCCCGACCCGGACAGGGGGTACCCTACGAGCAGTACTTC.

This chain connects TRBV6-6 to TRBJ1-4; possible D gene TRBD1, 5 bases. Deletions cut 2 bases from V and 2 bases from J, with 9 bases between. Germline V CDR1 and CDR2: MNHNY, SVGAGI (reference sequence). The length of the CDR3 is 15 residues. The DNA of the CDR3 is TGTGCCAGCAGTTACGGGGGGACGACTAATGAAAAACTGTTTTTT. It is translated as CASSYGGTTNEKLFF.

The V call is TRBV27, the J call TRBJ2-5; the match to TRBD1 covers 7 bases. The assigned J gene may be wrong: the sequence end matches TRBJ2-7 better. Germline V lookup: CDR1 MNHEY, CDR2 SMNVEV (reference sequence). The CDR3 contains 14 residues. The CDR3 is CASSPGQLSYEQYF. In DNA, the CDR3 is TGTGCCAGTTCTCCGGGACAGCTTTCCTACGAGCAGTACTTC.

The rearrangement links TRBV7-2 to TRBJ1-4; D gene uncertain. V lost 7 bases, J lost 8 bases, and 17 bases lay in between. Per germline, CDR1 SGHTA and CDR2 FQGNSA. This CDR3 spans 14 amino acids. CDR3 sequence: CASKPKGIEEKLFF. Written as DNA, the CDR3 is TGTGCCAGCAAGCCGAAGGGTATTGAGGAAAAACTGTTTTTT. The whole variable domain, remainder taken from reference TRBV7-2 and TRBJ1-4, is GAGVSQSPSNKVTEKGKDVELRCDPISGHTALYWYRQSLGQGLEFLIYFQGNSAPDKSGLPSDRFSAERTGGSVSTLTIQRTQQEDSAVYLCASKPKGIEEKLFFGSGTQLSVL.